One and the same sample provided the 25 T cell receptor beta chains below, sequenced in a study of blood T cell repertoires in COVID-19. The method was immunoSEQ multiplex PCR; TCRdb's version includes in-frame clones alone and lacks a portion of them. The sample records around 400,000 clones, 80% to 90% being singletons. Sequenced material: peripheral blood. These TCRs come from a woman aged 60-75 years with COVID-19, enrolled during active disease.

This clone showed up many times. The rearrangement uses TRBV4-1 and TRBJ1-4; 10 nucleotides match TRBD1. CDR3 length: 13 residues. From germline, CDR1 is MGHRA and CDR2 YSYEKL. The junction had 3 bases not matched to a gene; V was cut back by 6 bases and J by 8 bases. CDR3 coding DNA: TGCGCCAGCAGGGGGACAGGGGACGAAAAACTGTTTTTT. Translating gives CASRGTGDEKLFF.

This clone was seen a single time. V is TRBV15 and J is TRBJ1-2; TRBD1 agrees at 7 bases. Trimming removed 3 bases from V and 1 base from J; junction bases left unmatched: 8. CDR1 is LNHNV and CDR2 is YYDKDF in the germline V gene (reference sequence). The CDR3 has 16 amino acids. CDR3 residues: CATSRGQPTYNYGYTF. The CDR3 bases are TGTGCCACCAGCAGGGGACAGCCAACCTATAACTATGGCTACACCTTC.

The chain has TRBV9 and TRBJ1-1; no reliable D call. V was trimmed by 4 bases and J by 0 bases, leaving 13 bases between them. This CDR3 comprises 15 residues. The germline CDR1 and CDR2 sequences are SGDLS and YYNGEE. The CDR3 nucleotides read TGTGCCAGCAGCACAGAGGGCGCGTTGAACACTGAAGCTTTCTTT. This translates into CASSTEGALNTEAFF.

The CDR3 DNA sequence: TGCGCCAGCAGCCAAGATGAGTCTGAAAAACTGTTTTTT. Amino acid sequence: CASSQDESEKLFF. The chain carries TRBV4-1 and TRBJ1-4; unclear D gene. CDR1 MGHRA and CDR2 YSYEKL come from the germline V gene. The CDR3 runs 13 residues. The V end lost 0 bases, the J end lost 7 bases, and 6 bases lay between the germline ends.

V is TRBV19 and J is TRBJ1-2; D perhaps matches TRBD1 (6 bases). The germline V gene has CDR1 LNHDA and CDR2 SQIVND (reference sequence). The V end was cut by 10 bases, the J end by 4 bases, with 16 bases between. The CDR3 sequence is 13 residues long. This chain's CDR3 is CATLRQAGYGYTF. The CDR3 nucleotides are TGTGCCACCCTCCGACAGGCGGGCTATGGCTACACCTTC.

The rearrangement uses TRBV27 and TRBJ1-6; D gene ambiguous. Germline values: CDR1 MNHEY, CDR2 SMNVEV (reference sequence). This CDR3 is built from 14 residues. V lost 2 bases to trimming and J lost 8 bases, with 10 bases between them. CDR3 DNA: TGTGCCAGCAGTTTAGACAAGATTTATTCACCCCTCCACTTT. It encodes CASSLDKIYSPLHF.

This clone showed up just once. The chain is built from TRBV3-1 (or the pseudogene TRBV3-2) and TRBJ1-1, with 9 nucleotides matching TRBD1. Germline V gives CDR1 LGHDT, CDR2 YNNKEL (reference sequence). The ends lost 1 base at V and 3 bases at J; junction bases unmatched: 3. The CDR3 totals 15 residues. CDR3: CASSQGWTGDTEAFF. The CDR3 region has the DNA TGTGCCAGCAGCCAAGGTTGGACAGGGGACACTGAAGCTTTCTTT.

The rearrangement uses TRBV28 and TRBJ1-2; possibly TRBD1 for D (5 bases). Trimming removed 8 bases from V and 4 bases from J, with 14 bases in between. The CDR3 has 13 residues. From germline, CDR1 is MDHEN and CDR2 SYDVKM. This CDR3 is CASHGGFGYGYTF. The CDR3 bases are TGTGCCAGCCATGGGGGGTTCGGCTATGGCTACACCTTC.

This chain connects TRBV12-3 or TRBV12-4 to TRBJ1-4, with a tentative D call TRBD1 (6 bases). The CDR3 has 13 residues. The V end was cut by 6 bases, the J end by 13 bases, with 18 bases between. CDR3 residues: CASSNTGLEGLFF. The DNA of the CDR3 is TGTGCCAGCAGCAACACAGGGCTAGAAGGACTGTTTTTT.

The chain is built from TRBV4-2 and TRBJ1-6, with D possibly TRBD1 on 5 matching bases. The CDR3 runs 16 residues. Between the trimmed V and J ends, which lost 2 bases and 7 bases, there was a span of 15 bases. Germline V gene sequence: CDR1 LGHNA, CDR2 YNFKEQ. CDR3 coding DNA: TGTGCCAGCAGCCAACACCCGACGGACACCAATTCACCCCTCCACTTT. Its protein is CASSQHPTDTNSPLHF.

CDR3 in DNA: TGTGCCAGCTCACCACAAAGAGGCAATTATGGCACTGAAGCTTTCTTT. Protein: CASSPQRGNYGTEAFF. The chain recombines TRBV18 with TRBJ1-1; D gene uncertain. In germline, CDR1 is KGHSH, CDR2 LQKENI. V lost 1 base and J 4 bases, leaving 16 bases between the germline ends. CDR3 length equals 16 residues.

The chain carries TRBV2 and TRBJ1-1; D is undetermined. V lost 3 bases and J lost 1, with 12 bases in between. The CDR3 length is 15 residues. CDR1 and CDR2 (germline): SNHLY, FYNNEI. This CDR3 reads CASSDYVPRNTEAFF. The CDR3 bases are TGTGCCAGCAGTGACTACGTCCCGCGGAACACTGAAGCTTTCTTT.

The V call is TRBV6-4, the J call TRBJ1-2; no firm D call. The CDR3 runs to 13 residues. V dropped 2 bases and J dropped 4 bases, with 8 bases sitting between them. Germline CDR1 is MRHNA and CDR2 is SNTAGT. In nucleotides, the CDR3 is TGTGCCAGCAGTGACGGCCGTGGCTATGGCTACACCTTC. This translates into CASSDGRGYGYTF.

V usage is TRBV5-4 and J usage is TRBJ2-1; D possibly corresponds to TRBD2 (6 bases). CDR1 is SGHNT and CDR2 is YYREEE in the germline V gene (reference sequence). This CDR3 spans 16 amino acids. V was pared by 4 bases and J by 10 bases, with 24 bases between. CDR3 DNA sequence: TGTGCCAGCAGCCCCGAGGTCCCGGGTCGAGGAGGGGAGCAGTTCTTC. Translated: CASSPEVPGRGGEQFF.

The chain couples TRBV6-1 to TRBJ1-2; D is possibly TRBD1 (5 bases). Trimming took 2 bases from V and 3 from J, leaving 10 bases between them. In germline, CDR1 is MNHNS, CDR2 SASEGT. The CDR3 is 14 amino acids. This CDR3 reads CASSELGGYYGYTF. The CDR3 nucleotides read TGTGCCAGCAGTGAACTTGGGGGGTACTATGGCTACACCTTC.

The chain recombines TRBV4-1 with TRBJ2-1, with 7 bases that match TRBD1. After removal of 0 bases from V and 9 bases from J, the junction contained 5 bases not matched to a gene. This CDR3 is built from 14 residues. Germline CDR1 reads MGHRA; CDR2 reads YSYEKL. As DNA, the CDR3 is TGCGCCAGCAGCCAAGAAGGACAGGCCGGTGAGCAGTTCTTC. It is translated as CASSQEGQAGEQFF.

The CDR3 DNA reads TGTGCCACCAGCAGAGATCTTGGTAGAACAGGGGATTTGTATGGCTACACCTTC. Translation: CATSRDLGRTGDLYGYTF. The chain carries TRBV15 and TRBJ1-2, with 7 bases fitting TRBD1. The CDR3 runs 18 residues. Germline assignment: CDR1 LNHNV and CDR2 YYDKDF (reference sequence). Trimming cost V 0 bases and J 5 bases; bases outside gene matches: 15. The full variable domain, completed using reference TRBV15 and TRBJ1-2, is DAMVIQNPRYQVTQFGKPVTLSCSQTLNHNVMYWYQQKSSQAPKLLFHYYDKDFNNEADTPDNFQSRRPNTSFCFLDIRSPGLGDTAMYLCATSRDLGRTGDLYGYTFGSGTRLTVV.

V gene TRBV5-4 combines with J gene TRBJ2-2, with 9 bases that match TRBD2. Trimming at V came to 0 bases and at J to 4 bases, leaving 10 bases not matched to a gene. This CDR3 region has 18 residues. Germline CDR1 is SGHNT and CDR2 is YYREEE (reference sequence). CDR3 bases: TGTGCCAGCAGCTTGGCCGGCGGGGGGGCGTCGGTCACCGGGGAGCTGTTTTTT. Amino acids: CASSLAGGGASVTGELFF. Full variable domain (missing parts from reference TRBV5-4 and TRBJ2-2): ETGVTQSPTHLIKTRGQQVTLRCSSQSGHNTVSWYQQALGQGPQFIFQYYREEENGRGNFPPRFSGLQFPNYSSELNVNALELDDSALYLCASSLAGGGASVTGELFFGEGSRLTVL.

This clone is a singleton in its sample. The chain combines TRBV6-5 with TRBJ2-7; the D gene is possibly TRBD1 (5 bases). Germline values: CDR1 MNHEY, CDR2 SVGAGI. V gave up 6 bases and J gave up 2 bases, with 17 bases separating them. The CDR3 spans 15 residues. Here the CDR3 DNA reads TGTGCCAGCAGGCGGCAGGGAAACCCGCCCTACGAGCAGTACTTC. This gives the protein CASRRQGNPPYEQYF.

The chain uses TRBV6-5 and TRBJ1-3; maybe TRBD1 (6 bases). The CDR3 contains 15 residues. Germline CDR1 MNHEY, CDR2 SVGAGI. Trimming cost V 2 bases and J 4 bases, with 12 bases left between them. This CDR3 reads CASSYQTGAGNTIYF. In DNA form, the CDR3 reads TGTGCCAGCAGTTACCAGACAGGTGCAGGAAACACCATATATTTT.

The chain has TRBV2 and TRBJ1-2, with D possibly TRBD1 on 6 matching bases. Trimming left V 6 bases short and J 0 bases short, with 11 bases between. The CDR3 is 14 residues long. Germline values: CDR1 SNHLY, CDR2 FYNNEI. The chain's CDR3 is CASRGDTPNYGYTF. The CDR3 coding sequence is TGTGCCAGCAGGGGGGACACACCTAACTATGGCTACACCTTC.

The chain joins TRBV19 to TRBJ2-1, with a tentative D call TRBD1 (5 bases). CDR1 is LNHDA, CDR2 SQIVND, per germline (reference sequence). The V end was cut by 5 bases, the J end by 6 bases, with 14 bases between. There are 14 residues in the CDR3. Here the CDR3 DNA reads TGTGCCAGTAGTCAACGGACAATGGTCAATGAGCAGTTCTTC. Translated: CASSQRTMVNEQFF.

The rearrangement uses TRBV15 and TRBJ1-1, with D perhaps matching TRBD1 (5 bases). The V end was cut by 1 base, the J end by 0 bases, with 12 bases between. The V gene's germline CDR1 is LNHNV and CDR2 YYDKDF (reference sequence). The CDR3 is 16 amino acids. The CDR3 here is CATSRGRAAMNTEAFF. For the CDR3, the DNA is TGTGCCACCAGCAGAGGCAGGGCAGCTATGAACACTGAAGCTTTCTTT.

The CDR3 sequence is CASSPRVNTEAFF. CDR3 sequence (DNA): TGTGCCAGCAGCCCGAGGGTGAACACTGAAGCTTTCTTT. V is TRBV6-5 and J is TRBJ1-1; unclear D gene. Germline CDR1 reads MNHEY; CDR2 reads SVGAGI. V was cut by 6 bases and J by 0 bases, with 8 bases left in between. The CDR3 is 13 residues long.

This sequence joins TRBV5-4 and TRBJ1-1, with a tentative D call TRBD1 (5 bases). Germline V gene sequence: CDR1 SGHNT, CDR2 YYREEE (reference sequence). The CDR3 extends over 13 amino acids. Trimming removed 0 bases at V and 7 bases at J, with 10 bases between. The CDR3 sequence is CASSLGGVIEAFF. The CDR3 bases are TGTGCCAGCAGCTTGGGGGGGGTTATTGAAGCTTTCTTT.